This T cell receptor beta chain was sequenced for a study of beta chain features in type 1 diabetes. With regard to this clone: Its specificity is not known.

Germline CDR1 is SGHVS and CDR2 is FQNEAQ. Trimming took 7 bases from V and 2 from J, leaving 21 bases between them. This CDR3 comprises 17 residues. Findings of the study overall: In every one of the four CD4+ subsets, TCRB CDR3s were moderately but significantly shorter in Type 1 diabetes patients. The study found fewer insertions and more deletions at VDJ junctions in type 1 diabetes patients. Possibly, sequencing cDNA over-represented cells that had high TCR expression levels.

Only one heparinised blood draw was taken per donor, and its volume averaged around 100 mL. Using CD45RO/CCR7/CD25/CD127/CD95/CD27, CD4+ naive, central memory, regulatory and stem cell-like memory cells were sorted. Reverse transcription of all isolated RNA meant that expressed TCRB transcripts were sequenced. The data were produced by immunoSEQ multiplex PCR, yet TCRdb's version contains in-frame clones alone and is incomplete. This sample has under 350,000 clones, with around 22% found just once. The sequence derives from a woman aged 25 to 45 with type 1 diabetes. Sample: naive CD4+ T cells from blood. The chain links TRBV7-8 to TRBJ2-1; D gene uncertain. Written as DNA, the CDR3 is TGTGCCAGCATCTCCTCCCGCCTGGTTGCGACCTACAATGAGCAGTTCTTC. It yields the protein CASISSRLVATYNEQFF.